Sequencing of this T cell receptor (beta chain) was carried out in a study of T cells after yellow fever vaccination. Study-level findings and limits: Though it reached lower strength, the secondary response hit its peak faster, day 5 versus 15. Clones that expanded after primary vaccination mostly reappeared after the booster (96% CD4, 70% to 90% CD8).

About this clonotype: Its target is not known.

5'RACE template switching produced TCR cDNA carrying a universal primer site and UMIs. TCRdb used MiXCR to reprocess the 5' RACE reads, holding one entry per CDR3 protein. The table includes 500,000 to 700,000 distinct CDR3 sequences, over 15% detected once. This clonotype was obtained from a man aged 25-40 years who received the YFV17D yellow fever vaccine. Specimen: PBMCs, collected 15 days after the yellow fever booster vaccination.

CDR3 bases: TGCAGCGTTGACAGTTTTGAAAACATTCAGTACTTC. Translated, it gives CSVDSFENIQYF. The genes are TRBV29-1 and TRBJ2-4; D is unclear. CDR3 length equals 12 residues. Per germline, CDR1 SQVTM and CDR2 ANQGSEA. V was trimmed by 3 bases and J by 5 bases, leaving 8 bases between them.